The next 22 T cell receptor beta chains were all read from a single sample in a study of beta chain features in type 1 diabetes. These receptors have no identified antigens. Notes on the study in general: Shorter TCRB CDR3s, moderately but significantly so, marked every one of the four CD4+ subsets in Type 1 diabetes patients.

Expressed TCRB transcripts got sequenced, as all isolated RNA was reverse transcribed. Using immunoSEQ multiplex PCR, the repertoire was profiled, and TCRdb retains in-frame clones only, with some absent. The sample has more than 300,000 clones, 9.5% to 10% seen once; the top ten hold around 0.66%. The sample comprised central memory CD4+ T cells from blood. The receptor source for this set is a man aged 25-45 years with type 1 diabetes.

This rearrangement joins TRBV7-2 to TRBJ1-1; 7 positions agree with TRBD1. The CDR3 has 13 residues. V lost 5 bases, J lost 4 bases, and 4 bases stayed unmatched. Looked up from germline, CDR1 is SGHTA and CDR2 is FQGNSA. The CDR3 bases are TGTGCCAGCAGCGCCCAGGGGGTCACTGAAGCTTTCTTT. It encodes CASSAQGVTEAFF.

The chain uses TRBV5-6 and TRBJ2-1; no firm D call. The ends were cut back, 3 bases at V and 3 bases at J, with 16 bases in the middle. CDR3 length: 16 amino acids. Germline V gene lookup returns CDR1 SGHDT and CDR2 YYEEEE. The DNA for the CDR3 is TGTGCCAGCAGCTCTGAATTGACATCCTTCTACAATGAGCAGTTCTTC. Protein sequence: CASSSELTSFYNEQFF.

This clone was counted a few times. This rearrangement joins TRBV5-4 to TRBJ2-7; D remains ambiguous. V dropped 2 bases and J dropped 0 bases, with 12 bases sitting between them. Germline CDR1 SGHNT, CDR2 YYREEE (reference sequence). The CDR3 is made up of 15 amino acids. The CDR3 sequence is CASSFSGAISYEQYF. The CDR3, as DNA: TGTGCCAGCAGCTTTTCGGGCGCGATCTCCTACGAGCAGTACTTC.

This clone has ten or more counts. At the DNA level, this CDR3 is encoded by other sequences in the same sample as well. The chain carries TRBV7-3 and TRBJ2-3, with D hard to call. V was pared by 2 bases and J by 3 bases, with 3 bases between. The germline V gene has CDR1 SGHTA and CDR2 FQGTGA. CDR3 length: 12 residues. This CDR3 reads CASSLGTDTQYF. For the CDR3, the DNA is TGTGCCAGCAGCTTAGGGACAGATACGCAGTATTTT. The variable domain in full, completed from reference TRBV7-3 and TRBJ2-3, reads GAGVSQTPSNKVTEKGKYVELRCDPISGHTALYWYRQSLGQGPEFLIYFQGTGAADDSGLPNDRFFAVRPEGSVSTLKIQRTERGDSAVYLCASSLGTDTQYFGPGTRLTVL.

The sample holds many counts of this clone. The DNA of the CDR3 is TGTGCCACCAGCAGAGGTCGGGCCCCCAATCAGCCCCAGCATTTT. It codes for CATSRGRAPNQPQHF. The chain carries TRBV15 and TRBJ1-5; unclear D gene. There are 15 residues in the CDR3. Germline-derived CDR1 and CDR2 are LNHNV and YYDKDF (reference sequence). Trimming took 1 base from V and 3 from J, leaving 10 bases between them.

This clone was picked up a small number of times. The rearrangement links TRBV28 to TRBJ2-7; the match to TRBD1 covers 9 bases. V was pared by 6 bases and J by 5 bases, with 14 bases of the junction left unmatched. Looked up from germline, CDR1 is MDHEN and CDR2 is SYDVKM. This CDR3 spans 16 amino acids. CDR3 sequence: CASSEWTGVVRHEQYF. The CDR3 bases are TGTGCCAGCAGCGAATGGACAGGGGTCGTCCGACACGAGCAGTACTTC.

There are a few counts of this clone. This chain joins TRBV19 and TRBJ2-3; D not certain. The CDR3 sequence is 13 residues long. V lost 2 bases to trimming and J lost 6 bases, with 9 bases between them. Germline V lookup: CDR1 LNHDA, CDR2 SQIVND (reference sequence). Here the CDR3 DNA reads TGTGCCAGTAGTATACTCGGGCCGGATACGCAGTATTTT. It codes for CASSILGPDTQYF. Full variable domain (missing parts from reference TRBV19 and TRBJ2-3): DGGITQSPKYLFRKEGQNVTLSCEQNLNHDAMYWYRQDPGQGLRLIYYSQIVNDFQKGDIAEGYSVSREKKESFPLTVTSAQKNPTAFYLCASSILGPDTQYFGPGTRLTVL.

This clone was observed a handful of times. The V call is TRBV18, the J call TRBJ1-4; a weak D match, TRBD1 (6 bases). V dropped 6 bases and J dropped 8 bases, with 13 bases sitting between them. The length of the CDR3 is 13 residues. Per germline, CDR1 KGHSH and CDR2 LQKENI. CDR3 residues: CASSPTGQEKLFF. In DNA form, the CDR3 reads TGTGCCAGCTCTCCGACAGGTCAGGAAAAACTGTTTTTT.

This clone was observed a few times. V usage is TRBV18 and J usage is TRBJ2-2, with 13 bases lining up with TRBD2. V trimming: 5 bases; J trimming: 5 bases; junction bases outside the gene matches: 5. Germline assignment: CDR1 KGHSH and CDR2 LQKENI. This CDR3 is built from 16 residues. CDR3 nucleotides: TGTGCCAGCTCAGCCGGGACTAGCGGGGCTACCGGGGAGCTGTTTTTT. Amino acid sequence: CASSAGTSGATGELFF.

This clone appeared a few times. The chain couples TRBV5-4 to TRBJ1-3, with D possibly TRBD1 on 5 matching bases. Between the trimmed V and J ends, which lost 10 bases and 0 bases, there was a span of 11 bases. CDR1 is SGHNT and CDR2 is YYREEE in the germline V gene (reference sequence). This CDR3 has 13 residues. CDR3 coding DNA: TGTGCCGGGGGAAGGGACTCTGGAAACACCATATATTTT. Its translation: CAGGRDSGNTIYF.

The V and J genes are TRBV18 and TRBJ2-3; 11 bases fit TRBD1. Trimming removed 6 bases from V and 3 bases from J; junction bases left unmatched: 14. This CDR3 contains 18 residues. The germline gives CDR1 KGHSH, CDR2 LQKENI. The CDR3 region is CASSPMAPGQGVTDTQYF. The DNA for the CDR3 is TGTGCCAGCTCGCCCATGGCGCCGGGACAGGGGGTAACAGATACGCAGTATTTT. Full variable domain (rest looked up from reference TRBV18 and TRBJ2-3): NAGVMQNPRHLVRRRGQEARLRCSPMKGHSHVYWYRQLPEEGLKFMVYLQKENIIDESGMPKERFSAEFPKEGPSILRIQQVVRGDSAAYFCASSPMAPGQGVTDTQYFGPGTRLTVL.

Ten or more counts support this clone. The CDR3 here is CASSQPSPARSDTQYF. Here the CDR3 DNA reads TGCGCCAGCAGTCAACCCTCTCCCGCTCGATCAGATACGCAGTATTTT. The chain carries TRBV23-1 and TRBJ2-3; D gene ambiguous. TRBV23-1 is identified as an open reading frame with a role that is uncertain. The CDR3 extends over 16 amino acids. V was trimmed by 2 bases and J by 4 bases, leaving 16 bases between them.

This clone was seen more than once but under ten times. V is TRBV2 and J is TRBJ1-5; 9 positions agree with TRBD1. After removal of 5 bases from V and 3 bases from J, the junction contained 5 bases not matched to a gene. Looked up from germline, CDR1 is SNHLY and CDR2 is FYNNEI. This CDR3 contains 15 residues. This CDR3 reads CASSRDRASNQPQHF. CDR3 DNA: TGTGCCAGCAGTCGGGACAGGGCCTCCAATCAGCCCCAGCATTTT.

This clone has just a few counts. The chain links TRBV27 to TRBJ1-3; a weak D match, TRBD1 (5 bases). CDR3 length equals 16 residues. V dropped 5 bases and J dropped 4 bases, with 18 bases sitting between them. CDR1 MNHEY and CDR2 SMNVEV come from the germline V gene (reference sequence). The CDR3 DNA is TGTGCCAGCAGTCGGTGGCATGGGGCGGAGGGAAACACCATATATTTT. Encoded protein: CASSRWHGAEGNTIYF.

This clone has a single count. V is TRBV6-6 and J is TRBJ1-1, with unresolved D. Per germline, CDR1 MNHNY and CDR2 SVGAGI (reference sequence). The CDR3 totals 13 residues. V gave up 4 bases and J gave up 6 bases, with 12 bases separating them. CDR3 in DNA: TGTGCCAGCAGTTCAAGTGACTCCTCTGAAGCTTTCTTT. It encodes CASSSSDSSEAFF.

This clone was observed a handful of times. The V call is TRBV28, the J call TRBJ2-3; perhaps TRBD1 as D (5 bases). Germline CDR1 is MDHEN and CDR2 is SYDVKM. V was cut by 4 bases and J by 5 bases, with 13 bases left in between. The length of the CDR3 is 14 residues. As DNA, the CDR3 is TGTGCCAGCAGTTATGCAGGGTCCGTAGATACGCAGTATTTT. Translating it yields CASSYAGSVDTQYF.

This clone was detected only a few times. This chain links TRBV7-9 with TRBJ2-5; 7 bases map to TRBD2. The DNA end is more similar to TRBJ2-7, so the J call may be wrong. CDR1 is SEHNR and CDR2 is FQNEAQ in the germline V gene (reference sequence). CDR3 length: 13 residues. The chain's CDR3 is CASTQGGSYEQYF. DNA for the CDR3: TGTGCCAGCACGCAGGGAGGGTCCTACGAGCAGTACTTC.

The chain couples TRBV27 to TRBJ2-1; no clear D. Per germline, CDR1 MNHEY and CDR2 SMNVEV (reference sequence). The germline V and J ends were trimmed by 5 bases and 0 bases, with 11 bases remaining between them. The CDR3 is 15 amino acids. The CDR3 reads CASSPQESSYNEQFF. In nucleotides, the CDR3 is TGTGCCAGCAGTCCCCAGGAGAGCTCCTACAATGAGCAGTTCTTC.

There are a few counts of this clone. The CDR3 DNA is TGTGCCAGCAGCTCTGGACAGGGGACGTGGAATGAGCAGTTCTTC. Translating it yields CASSSGQGTWNEQFF. The chain has TRBV7-3 and TRBJ2-1, with 9 nucleotides matching TRBD1. The CDR3 covers 15 residues. Germline V gene data show CDR1 as SGHTA and CDR2 as FQGTGA. The junction had 8 bases not matched to a gene; V was cut back by 4 bases and J by 7 bases.

V is TRBV30 and J is TRBJ1-4, with 8 bases fitting TRBD1. V shed 2 bases and J 8 bases; nucleotides not matched to a gene: 4. This CDR3 is 13 amino acids long. CDR1 GTSNPN and CDR2 SVGIG come from the germline V gene (reference sequence). CDR3 residues: CAWSTGGREKLFF. The DNA of the CDR3 is TGTGCCTGGAGTACAGGGGGACGGGAAAAACTGTTTTTT.

This chain links TRBV28 with TRBJ2-3, with 8 bases fitting TRBD1. The junction had 5 bases not matched to a gene; V was cut back by 5 bases and J by 4 bases. The CDR3 is 14 residues long. CDR1 and CDR2 from the germline V gene are MDHEN and SYDVKM. The CDR3 DNA reads TGTGCCAGCAGTCGCCAACAGGGGGCAGATACGCAGTATTTT. Protein sequence: CASSRQQGADTQYF. The complete variable domain, with remaining parts taken from reference TRBV28 and TRBJ2-3, reads DVKVTQSSRYLVKRTGEKVFLECVQDMDHENMFWYRQDPGLGLRLIYFSYDVKMKEKGDIPEGYSVSREKKERFSLILESASTNQTSMYLCASSRQQGADTQYFGPGTRLTVL.

The table lists this clone with a few counts. The chain links TRBV11-3 to TRBJ2-3; 8 nucleotides align to TRBD2. V lost 5 bases, J lost 0 bases, and 4 bases stayed unmatched. The CDR3 sequence is 15 residues long. Germline loops: CDR1 SGHNT, CDR2 YENEEA. This CDR3 reads CASSARLASTDTQYF. The CDR3 coding sequence is TGTGCCAGCAGCGCTCGACTAGCGAGCACAGATACGCAGTATTTT.